Listed here is a single T cell receptor (beta chain). The specificity of this receptor is unknown. Base qualities are not recorded, but no much larger clone differs from it by a single base. The data were taken from a study of T cell changes during pregnancy in multiple sclerosis (dated by TCRdb to the late 2010s). With respect to the entire study: The study looked at changes in the T cell repertoire across pregnancy in women with multiple sclerosis.

V lost 7 bases and J lost 6 bases, and the count of bases not matched to a germline gene is 12. As encoded in the germline V gene, CDR1 is SNHLY while CDR2 is FYNNEI. The CDR3 runs 16 amino acids, cysteine and phenylalanine included. Kept here is only the CDR3 DNA, which spans 48 bases and is read in frame from base 1. Libraries came from the immunoSEQ multiplex PCR assay. As stored in TCRdb, this immuneACCESS dataset retains in-frame rearrangements with V and J assigned. A fraction of the clones does not appear; measured against another copy, unresolved V genes explain less than half of the discrepancy, and the remainder lacks a known reason. For this sample the table gives 85,000 to 130,000 clones, of which almost 95% were detected only once. The ten most abundant clones make up about 1% of the sample.

The TCR was taken from a female donor with multiple sclerosis, enrolled in a pregnancy study. The source was peripheral blood, collected before pregnancy. The chain couples TRBV2 to TRBJ1-5, with 10 middle bases fitting TRBD1. The CDR3 region reads CASTEEGQGRGQPQHF. The bases read TGTGCCAGCACCGAAGAGGGACAGGGGAGGGGTCAGCCCCAGCATTTT.